This TCR beta chain emerged from a study of blood T cell repertoires in COVID-19. About the research overall: The United States, Italy and Spain were the sources of the acute and convalescent COVID-19 samples. PBMCs, B-cell-depleted T cells, or T cells provided the cDNA or gDNA that made up the material.

In the original processing: Estimated nucleated cell counts came from reference gene primer amplification. Method: immunoSEQ multiplex PCR; TCRdb's copy keeps in-frame clones and lacks some. V and J calls and clone size are those listed in that table; D and trimming were worked out from the DNA. The data show approximately 50,000 clones, over 75% seen once. CDR1 is MNHEY, CDR2 SMNVEV, per germline (reference sequence). V was pared by 0 bases and J by 4 bases, with 15 bases between. The CDR3 extends over 16 amino acids. Seattle cases were enrolled at active infection and followed longitudinally. The chain has TRBV27 and TRBJ1-1; D unresolved. This clonotype was obtained from an older man with COVID-19, enrolled during active disease. The sample comprised peripheral blood. CDR3 sequence: CASSLSVAGSITEAFF. The CDR3 DNA is TGTGCCAGCAGTTTATCGGTCGCAGGTTCGATCACTGAAGCTTTCTTT.